This note documents a single TCR beta chain sequence. The data derive from a study of blood T cell repertoires in COVID-19. Study overall: Italy, Spain and the United States were the sources of the convalescent and acute COVID-19 samples. Sources were T cells, B-cell-depleted T cells, or PBMCs; the material itself was cDNA or gDNA.

Trimming removed 9 bases from V and 2 bases from J, with 13 bases in between. The CDR3 totals 13 residues. CDR1 and CDR2 from the germline V gene are LGHDT and YNNKEL (reference sequence). Authors' methods: Quantification of nucleated cells was approximated via reference gene primer amplification. Assay used: immunoSEQ multiplex PCR; TCRdb lists only in-frame clones, some missing. That table supplies the V and J calls and clone size; D and trimming were determined from the DNA. The profile shows over 110,000 clones, around 90% of them singletons. Sequences were obtained from peripheral blood. This TCR derives from a man between 65 and 79 years old with acute or convalescent COVID-19. The rearrangement links TRBV3-1 (or the pseudogene TRBV3-2) to TRBJ1-1, with a weak D call TRBD1 (6 bases). CDR3: CASKGQTNTEAFF. CDR3 bases: TGTGCCAGTAAAGGACAGACTAACACTGAAGCTTTCTTT.